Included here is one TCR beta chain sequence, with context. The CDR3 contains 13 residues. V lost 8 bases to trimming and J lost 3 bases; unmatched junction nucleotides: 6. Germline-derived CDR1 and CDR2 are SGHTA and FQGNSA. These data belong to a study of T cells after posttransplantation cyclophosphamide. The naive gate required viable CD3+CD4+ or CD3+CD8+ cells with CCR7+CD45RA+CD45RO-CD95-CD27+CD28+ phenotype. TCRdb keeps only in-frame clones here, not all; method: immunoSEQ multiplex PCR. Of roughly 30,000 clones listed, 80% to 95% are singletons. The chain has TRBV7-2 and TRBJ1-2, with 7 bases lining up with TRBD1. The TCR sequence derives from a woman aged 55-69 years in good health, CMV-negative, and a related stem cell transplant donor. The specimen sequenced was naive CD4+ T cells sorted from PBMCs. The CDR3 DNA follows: TGTGCCAGCGGTAGACAGGGTCACTATGGCTACACCTTC. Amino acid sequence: CASGRQGHYGYTF.